The rows below give T cell receptor beta chains drawn from one sample of a study of graft-versus-host responses after intestinal transplantation. TCRdb's table, derived via immunoSEQ multiplex PCR, lists solely in-frame clones and lacks some. The table lists some 100,000 clones, more than 85% of them singletons, with about 0.95% in the top ten. These TCRs are of unknown antigen specificity. The source was unstimulated CD4+ T cells sorted from spleen or lymph node cells, collected before transplant. The receptors stem from a human donor who was the organ donor for an intestinal transplant. Each CDR3 is given with its conserved first and last residue. D genes are given only for firm matches. For some rows the clone size is stated as once, few or many, or as a class when expanded; others skip it.

v_gene	abundance	d_gene	j_gene	CDR3aa	CDR3nt
TRBV11-2	.	.	TRBJ2-5	CASSLLGSQQYF	TGTGCCAGCAGCTTACTTGGGTCGCAGCAGTACTTC
TRBV6-5	.	.	TRBJ2-7	CASSLGRGYAIYEQYF	TGTGCCAGCAGTTTAGGGCGGGGTTACGCGATCTACGAGCAGTACTTC
TRBV6-5	.	TRBD1	TRBJ2-5	CASTPTGAVETQYF	TGTGCCAGCACCCCTACAGGGGCGGTCGAGACCCAGTACTTC
TRBV5-4	.	TRBD2	TRBJ2-3	CASSSLAGGHDTQYF	TGTGCCAGCAGCTCGCTAGCGGGGGGGCACGATACGCAGTATTTT
TRBV14	few	.	TRBJ1-6	CASSQELAGNGSPLHF	TGTGCCAGCAGCCAAGAATTAGCAGGGAATGGTTCACCCCTCCACTTT
TRBV14	.	TRBD2	TRBJ2-3	CASSQDLYFRWRGGQDTQYF	TGTGCCAGCAGCCAAGATCTATATTTTCGGTGGCGGGGGGGTCAAGATACGCAGTATTTT
TRBV5-1	.	TRBD1	TRBJ2-7	CASSLAQGAYEQYF	TGCGCCAGCAGCTTGGCCCAGGGGGCCTACGAGCAGTACTTC
TRBV4-1	.	.	TRBJ1-2	CASSQDLTNYGYTF	TGCGCCAGCAGCCAAGATCTAACGAACTATGGCTACACCTTC
TRBV28	.	TRBD1	TRBJ1-5	CASRDRGGNQPQHF	TGTGCCAGCAGGGACAGGGGTGGCAATCAGCCCCAGCATTTT
TRBV18	once	TRBD1	TRBJ1-1	CASSPTGGASRDTEAFF	TGTGCCAGCTCACCGACAGGGGGCGCCTCCCGGGACACTGAAGCTTTCTTT
TRBV7-3	.	.	TRBJ2-1	CASSLTGGAREQFF	TGTGCCAGCAGCTTAACAGGGGGGGCTAGGGAGCAGTTCTTC
TRBV9	.	TRBD1	TRBJ1-4	CASSVGKGGGLSNEKLFF	TGTGCCAGCAGCGTAGGCAAAGGGGGCGGCTTAAGTAATGAAAAACTGTTTTTT
TRBV7-2	.	.	TRBJ2-3	CASSLVRGTDTQYF	TGTGCCAGCAGCTTAGTCCGGGGGACAGATACGCAGTATTTT
TRBV6-5	.	TRBD2	TRBJ2-3	CASSTRGATTDTQYF	TGTGCCAGCAGTACGCGGGGGGCCACCACAGATACGCAGTATTTT
TRBV5-3	.	TRBD1	TRBJ2-2	CARSPGLGQQLTGELFF	TGTGCCAGAAGTCCTGGGTTGGGACAGCAGTTAACCGGGGAGCTGTTTTTT
TRBV9	.	.	TRBJ2-2	CASSGSTNTGELFF	TGTGCCAGCAGCGGCTCAACGAACACCGGGGAGCTGTTTTTT
TRBV28	.	TRBD1	TRBJ1-6	CASRGQAFYNSPLHF	TGTGCCAGCAGGGGACAGGCCTTTTATAATTCACCCCTCCACTTT
TRBV7-9	.	TRBD1	TRBJ1-5	CASSLGTGGDNQPQHF	TGTGCCAGCAGCTTAGGGACAGGGGGGGACAATCAGCCCCAGCATTTT
TRBV28	few	.	TRBJ1-2	CASSSPKRGYTF	TGTGCCAGCAGTTCCCCTAAAAGGGGCTACACCTTC
TRBV28	few	.	TRBJ2-3	CASSFRSVVRWDTQYF	TGTGCCAGCAGTTTCCGGAGCGTGGTGCGGTGGGATACGCAGTATTTT
TRBV18	.	.	TRBJ1-3	CASSPYRTGNTIYF	TGTGCCAGCTCACCGTACCGGACCGGAAACACCATATATTTT
TRBV4-2	.	TRBD2	TRBJ2-1	CASSQGNGLAGFNEQFF	TGTGCCAGCAGCCAAGGAAATGGACTAGCGGGGTTCAATGAGCAGTTCTTC
TRBV15	.	.	TRBJ2-7	CATSRGGTAYEQYF	TGTGCCACCAGCAGGGGCGGGACAGCCTACGAGCAGTACTTC
TRBV10-2	once	.	TRBJ1-1	CASSESGNTEAFF	TGCGCCAGCAGTGAGTCAGGGAACACTGAAGCTTTCTTT
TRBV5-6	.	.	TRBJ2-5	CASSPMAYVQETQYF	TGTGCCAGCAGTCCTATGGCCTACGTCCAAGAGACCCAGTACTTC
TRBV28	.	.	TRBJ1-5	CASSQGWPQHF	TGTGCCAGCAGTCAGGGTTGGCCCCAGCATTTT
TRBV28	.	TRBD2	TRBJ2-7	CASRLAGGRPEQYF	TGTGCCAGCAGGTTAGCGGGGGGTCGGCCCGAGCAGTACTTC
TRBV28	.	.	TRBJ1-4	CASSLRTGKLFF	TGTGCCAGCAGTCTTAGGACCGGAAAACTGTTTTTT
TRBV5-1	.	.	TRBJ1-2	CASSSSPGGEGYTF	TGCGCCAGCAGCTCGTCACCGGGGGGCGAAGGCTACACCTTC
TRBV28	once	.	TRBJ2-2	CASSVTTGELFF	TGTGCCAGCAGTGTGACGACCGGGGAGCTGTTTTTT
TRBV7-3	.	.	TRBJ2-3	CASREPPLDTQYF	TGTGCCAGTCGGGAACCGCCCCTAGATACGCAGTATTTT
TRBV4-2	.	.	TRBJ2-2	CASSQDNYGELFF	TGTGCCAGCAGCCAAGATAATTATGGGGAGCTGTTTTTT
TRBV30	.	.	TRBJ1-2	CAWRRTPNYGYTF	TGTGCCTGGAGACGGACACCAAACTATGGCTACACCTTC
TRBV10-1	.	.	TRBJ2-3	CASSRGGSTDTQYF	TGCGCCAGCTCCCGCGGGGGCAGCACAGATACGCAGTATTTT
TRBV4-1	once	.	TRBJ1-2	CASSNPSAGTYGYTF	TGCGCCAGCAGCAACCCCTCTGCTGGAACGTATGGCTACACCTTC
TRBV7-6	.	TRBD1	TRBJ2-7	CASKPYSTGDYEQYF	TGTGCCAGCAAACCTTACTCAACAGGGGACTACGAGCAGTACTTC
TRBV19	.	TRBD1	TRBJ2-5	CASSIGGQGRETQYF	TGTGCCAGTAGTATAGGAGGACAGGGACGAGAGACCCAGTACTTC
TRBV25-1	.	.	TRBJ1-4	CASSDRGGEKLFF	TGTGCCAGCAGTGACAGGGGCGGCGAAAAACTGTTTTTT
TRBV28	.	TRBD1	TRBJ2-3	CASRWDSMRADTQYF	TGTGCCAGCAGATGGGACAGCATGAGGGCAGATACGCAGTATTTT
TRBV9	.	.	TRBJ1-3	CASSEGTPSGNTIYF	TGTGCCAGCAGCGAGGGGACACCCTCTGGAAACACCATATATTTT
TRBV29-1	.	.	TRBJ2-2	CSVATGANTGELFF	TGCAGCGTTGCCACGGGGGCGAACACCGGGGAGCTGTTTTTT
TRBV30	.	.	TRBJ1-2	CAWLILPNHGYTF	TGTGCCTGGTTAATACTCCCTAACCATGGCTACACCTTC
TRBV9	once	TRBD2	TRBJ2-5	CASSVGTSGGWETQYF	TGTGCCAGCAGCGTTGGGACTAGCGGGGGTTGGGAGACCCAGTACTTC
TRBV7-8	once	.	TRBJ2-2	CASSFRRSGDPGELFF	TGTGCCAGCAGCTTCAGGAGGTCAGGGGACCCCGGGGAGCTGTTTTTT
TRBV30	.	.	TRBJ1-4	CAWKGPNRKLFF	TGTGCCTGGAAGGGACCGAACCGAAAACTGTTTTTT
TRBV10-2	.	.	TRBJ1-2	CASSESGSRESYTF	TGCGCCAGCAGTGAGTCGGGTTCCAGGGAAAGCTACACCTTC
TRBV10-3	few	TRBD1	TRBJ1-3	CAISRRGLSGNTIYF	TGTGCCATCAGTCGCAGGGGGCTCTCTGGAAACACCATATATTTT
TRBV6-1	.	.	TRBJ2-7	CASLWGWESSYEQYF	TGTGCCAGCCTCTGGGGTTGGGAAAGCTCCTACGAGCAGTACTTC
TRBV19	.	.	TRBJ1-2	CASSIGGDYGYTF	TGTGCCAGTAGTATCGGAGGAGACTATGGCTACACCTTC
TRBV30	once	TRBD2	TRBJ2-3	CAWNPGLFTDTQYF	TGTGCCTGGAACCCGGGACTATTCACAGATACGCAGTATTTT
TRBV7-2	.	.	TRBJ2-7	CASSFSGSSYEQYF	TGTGCCAGCAGCTTTAGCGGTAGCTCCTACGAGCAGTACTTC
TRBV4-2	.	.	TRBJ2-1	CASSQGRGGGHNEQFF	TGTGCCAGCAGCCAAGGAAGGGGAGGAGGACACAATGAGCAGTTCTTC
TRBV2	.	TRBD1	TRBJ2-7	CASSLQGMREQYF	TGTGCCAGCAGCTTACAGGGGATGAGGGAGCAGTACTTC
TRBV28	.	TRBD1	TRBJ1-1	CASSGGDRGKTEAFF	TGTGCCAGCAGTGGGGGGGACAGGGGGAAAACTGAAGCTTTCTTT
TRBV25-1	.	.	TRBJ2-2	CASSKHGQIPTNTGELFF	TGTGCCAGCAGTAAACACGGACAGATCCCAACGAACACCGGGGAGCTGTTTTTT